This TCR beta chain was retrieved from a study of T cells in Graves' hyperthyroidism and ophthalmopathy (dated by TCRdb to the late 2010s). Looking at the study overall: Peripheral blood was sampled at the time of initial diagnosis, prior to any treatment. To identify TCR V-J signatures that set the groups apart, the researchers used a discovery cohort of 100 or so patients, made up of roughly 45 with Graves' ophthalmopathy and about 59 with stable Graves' hyperthyroidism. An independent validation cohort of around 19 hyperthyroidism patients and 17 patients who later progressed to ophthalmopathy tested prospective prediction of ophthalmopathy. The 90 to 100 discovery patients were randomly split 7:3 into training and test sets. In addition, the study compared T-cell repertoires in thyroid tissue and in blood from a handful of Graves' hyperthyroidism patients. After sampling, hyperthyroidism patients received methimazole starting at 30 mg daily, and ophthalmopathy patients received high-dose intravenous methylprednisolone. The paper describes TCR Vbeta CDR3 sequencing of 120 to 150 peripheral blood samples, made up of 43 ophthalmopathy patients, roughly 80 hyperthyroidism patients and 17 progressor patients. General study outcomes and caveats: Sample size was not statistically predetermined, and blinding of investigators to group allocation was not performed. In validation, progression to ophthalmopathy was predicted by the model with 70% to 71% sensitivity and roughly 76% specificity, a median of about 6 months before onset. Blood samples also contained most of the expanded thyroid clonotypes (frequency above 0.001), which suggests that blood repertoires may reflect thyroid immune responses. A model built on a 13 V-J signature distinguished ophthalmopathy from stable hyperthyroidism, reaching about 88% sensitivity and 81% to 83% specificity in cross-validation and 80%/75% in testing.

Trimming takes 0 bases off V and 6 bases off J; junction bases not matched to a gene: 11. The CDR3 extends over 17 residues, inclusive of both ends. Here the CDR3 DNA is all that survives: 51 bases in frame from base 1. The germline V gene gives CDR1 as SGHTA and CDR2 as FQGTGA. Notes on this clonotype: Its antigen remains undetermined. A read error is possible here, since a much larger clone lies one base away. Lacking the conserved final phenylalanine or tryptophan, this CDR3 likely reflects a read error.

Hyperthyroidism patients were newly diagnosed, had a disease duration of under 2 months, and were aged 18 to 65 years. Any patient with an uncontrolled infection, another autoimmune disease, pregnancy or lactation was excluded. Diagnoses were established on the basis of clinical symptoms, serum thyroxine and TRAb, thyroid ultrasound, and orbital computed tomography. Blood from progressor patients was drawn when they were first diagnosed with hyperthyroidism, before any ophthalmopathy symptoms appeared. PBMCs were isolated from more than 8 ml of fresh peripheral blood by Ficoll-Paque density gradient centrifugation. Progressor patients were first diagnosed with Graves' hyperthyroidism and then developed ophthalmopathy during follow-up. Total RNA was extracted using Trizol reagent, and RNA quality was assessed on an Agilent 2100 Bioanalyzer. The TCR beta CDR3 regions were amplified from RNA transcripts. The TCR CDR3 was subjected to a first round of RT-PCR using the HTBI primer set and the Qiagen OneStep RT-PCR kit. The libraries were constructed in a second round of multiplex PCR and then size-selected and purified. Paired-end sequencing of the libraries was performed with 100 bp reads on an Illumina HiSeq2000. The source study handled its data this way. SOAPnuke was used to process the raw data, removing reads that contained adapters or uncalled bases, had a mean Phred below 15, or lacked an exact match to the constant primer or identifier. COPE v1.2.5 was used to merge high-quality paired reads, and clonotypes were defined as unique nucleotide sequences. MiTCR v1.1 was used to align the clonotypes against IMGT TRBV, TRBD and TRBJ reference segments. Only V-J combinations with frequency above 0.0001, covering 99.2% of repertoires, were analysed. A TCS score was defined as the ratio of F50 (clonal expansion) to E x V (chaos), with BLOSUM62-based TCRdist applied between CDR3 peptides within each V-J. Welch's t-statistics and random forest reduced 450 to 600 V-J features to 13, which were used in a naive Bayes classifier (R e1071). The public reads were run again by TCRdb, first through fastp at Q25 and then through MiXCR, and only productive beta chains were kept. Under each unique CDR3 protein, matching rows form one entry showing the most common genes and DNA. The V and J calls come from TCRdb's annotation, not from the publication. The sample includes 250,000 or so distinct CDR3 sequences, with around 15% observed a single time. The leading ten clones occupy 30% to 35% of the sample.

Source material: blood. The chain is assembled from TRBV7-3 and TRBJ2-1; TRBD2 agrees with 7 junctional bases. The origin of this receptor is a woman aged 50 to 60 with Graves' hyperthyroidism that later progressed to Graves' ophthalmopathy. The sequenced DNA is TGTGCCAGCAGCTTAACTGGGGGGGGACTACTGGCCAATGAGCAGTTCCTC. It codes for CASSLTGGGLLANEQFL.